These T cell receptor beta chains were read from a single sample in a study of chemoradiotherapy in HPV16-positive cancers. The table came from immunoSEQ multiplex PCR; TCRdb's copy has only in-frame clones and leaves some out. Of about 5,500 clones listed, approximately 72% are singletons. The sample was gathered from a patient who underwent chemoradiotherapy. These receptor sequences come from a human donor with HPV-associated anogenital cancer. Both conserved end residues are part of each CDR3. Fields, in order: CDR3 DNA, CDR3 protein, clone size, J gene, D gene, V gene. D genes are given only for firm matches. Rows may omit the clone size; those that give it use once, few, many or a size class.

TGTGCCAGCAGTTGGAGTTGGGGATCTAGCACAGATACGCAGTATTTT | CASSWSWGSSTDTQYF | NA | TRBJ2-3 | NA | TRBV28
TGTGCCAGTAGTACCACTAGCTACGGCACAGATACGCAGTATTTT | CASSTTSYGTDTQYF | NA | TRBJ2-3 | NA | TRBV19
TGTGCCAGCAGCTTTACAGGGCTGACTGAAGCTTTCTTT | CASSFTGLTEAFF | NA | TRBJ1-1 | NA | TRBV11-2
TGCGCCAGCAGCCAAGGACTAGCGGGGGGCTATGACAATGAGCAGTTCTTC | CASSQGLAGGYDNEQFF | NA | TRBJ2-1 | TRBD2 | TRBV5-1
TGTGCCAGCAGCTTGGGCGGTAGCGGGAGCTTGTACGAGCAGTACTTC | CASSLGGSGSLYEQYF | NA | TRBJ2-7 | TRBD2 | TRBV5-8
TGTGCCAGCAGCTTAAGGGTCCGGGATTCACCCCTCCACTTT | CASSLRVRDSPLHF | few | TRBJ1-6 | NA | TRBV7-2
TGTGCCAGCTCACCTAGATCGGAAGGTCAGGCCGAAAAACTGTTTTTT | CASSPRSEGQAEKLFF | NA | TRBJ1-4 | NA | TRBV18
TGTGCCATCAGCGTCTCCAGCGAGCAGTACTTC | CAISVSSEQYF | NA | TRBJ2-7 | NA | TRBV10-3
TGTGCCAGCAGTGAGTTAGATACGCAGTATTTT | CASSELDTQYF | once | TRBJ2-3 | NA | TRBV2
TGTGCCAGCTCACCACTCGGTATCGGGGAGCTGTTTTTT | CASSPLGIGELFF | NA | TRBJ2-2 | NA | TRBV18
TGTGCCAGCAGCCAGGGACAGAGAAACACCATATATTTT | CASSQGQRNTIYF | NA | TRBJ1-3 | TRBD1 | TRBV5-4
TGCGCCAGCAGCCAAGATCCGGGAAATCCTAATGAAAAACTGTTTTTT | CASSQDPGNPNEKLFF | NA | TRBJ1-4 | NA | TRBV4-3
TGTGCCAGCAGGTTACAGGGCACGCCGCCCCAGCATTTT | CASRLQGTPPQHF | NA | TRBJ1-5 | NA | TRBV28
TGCAGCGCGCCTCAAGGGGCCTCTAACTATGGCTACACCTTC | CSAPQGASNYGYTF | NA | TRBJ1-2 | NA | TRBV29-1
TGCGCCAGCAGCCAACCAGACAGGCTGAGTACTGAAGCTTTCTTT | CASSQPDRLSTEAFF | NA | TRBJ1-1 | NA | TRBV4-1
TGCGCCAGCAGCTTCTCGGGACGGGAGTCCTACGAGCAGTACTTC | CASSFSGRESYEQYF | NA | TRBJ2-7 | NA | TRBV5-1
TGTGCCAGCAGTTTCGGGCCCATCCCTGCCCTAGCCAAAAACATTCAGTACTTC | CASSFGPIPALAKNIQYF | NA | TRBJ2-4 | NA | TRBV28
TGTGCCAGCAGTGTGACTCGCTCTGGGGCCAACGTCCTGACTTTC | CASSVTRSGANVLTF | NA | TRBJ2-6 | NA | TRBV6-1
TGTGCCAGCAGTGAGAGGGTAGAAGAGACCCAGTACTTC | CASSERVEETQYF | NA | TRBJ2-5 | NA | TRBV28
TGCGCCAGCAGCTTGGTATCGCTAGCGGGAGGCGGTGAGCAGTTCTTC | CASSLVSLAGGGEQFF | NA | TRBJ2-1 | TRBD2 | TRBV5-1
TGCGCCAGCAGCTTGGGGCAGGACCCGAGTCAGCCCCAGCATTTT | CASSLGQDPSQPQHF | NA | TRBJ1-5 | NA | TRBV5-1
TGTGCCAGCAGTCCTACCACGAGGGGCACTGAAGCTTTCTTT | CASSPTTRGTEAFF | once | TRBJ1-1 | NA | TRBV27
TGTGCCAGCTCACCGGATCGGGGGCCTTCATATTTT | CASSPDRGPSYF | NA | TRBJ1-1 | NA | TRBV18
TGTGCCAGCAGCTTAATAGGGGTGGGGCAGCCCCAGCATTTT | CASSLIGVGQPQHF | NA | TRBJ1-5 | NA | TRBV7-9
TGTGCCAGCAGAAGGACAGGGGGTGCCAAAAACATTCAGTACTTC | CASRRTGGAKNIQYF | NA | TRBJ2-4 | TRBD1 | TRBV6-5
TGTGCCAGCAGCCCTATGGGTATCGGCACAGATACGCAGTATTTT | CASSPMGIGTDTQYF | NA | TRBJ2-3 | NA | TRBV14
TGTGCCAGCAGTTCGCCGAGGCAGGGCTTTTTCGGCTACACCTTC | CASSSPRQGFFGYTF | NA | TRBJ1-2 | NA | TRBV6-5
TGTGCCAGCAGTTTATCTGTCGGGACAGGGGGCGAAAAACTGTTTTTT | CASSLSVGTGGEKLFF | NA | TRBJ1-4 | TRBD1 | TRBV28
TGTGCCAGCAGCCCGACTAGCGGGAGTATAAATGAGCAGTTCTTC | CASSPTSGSINEQFF | NA | TRBJ2-1 | TRBD2 | TRBV28
TGTGCCAGCTCACCACAGCGGGGGGACACTGAAGCTTTCTTT | CASSPQRGDTEAFF | few | TRBJ1-1 | NA | TRBV18
TGTGCTAGTGGTTTGCCGGGACAGGTGTACGAGCAGTACTTC | CASGLPGQVYEQYF | NA | TRBJ2-7 | TRBD1 | TRBV12-5
TGTGCCATCAGAGCGGGGGTTGCCCTCTACGAGCAGTACTTC | CAIRAGVALYEQYF | NA | TRBJ2-7 | TRBD2 | TRBV10-3
TGTGCCAGCAGCCGGTTGGCAGGGGGCACCGATTCACCCCTCCACTTT | CASSRLAGGTDSPLHF | NA | TRBJ1-6 | TRBD1 | TRBV4-2
TGTGCCATCAGTGAAACACTAGCGGGGGACAATGAGCAGTTCTTC | CAISETLAGDNEQFF | NA | TRBJ2-1 | TRBD2 | TRBV10-3
TGCGCCAGCAGCCGGGTCGGGGTAAACACTGAAGCTTTCTTT | CASSRVGVNTEAFF | NA | TRBJ1-1 | NA | TRBV4-1
TGCGCCAGCAGCCAAAGCCAGTTGAACACTGAAGCTTTCTTT | CASSQSQLNTEAFF | NA | TRBJ1-1 | NA | TRBV4-1
TGTGCCAGCAGTTACTACAGCTCCTACAATGAGCAGTTCTTC | CASSYYSSYNEQFF | NA | TRBJ2-1 | NA | TRBV6-5
TGTGCCAGCTCACCCCCGAACACTGAAGCTTTCTTT | CASSPPNTEAFF | NA | TRBJ1-1 | NA | TRBV18
TGCGCCAGCATAGGGAGGACCTCCTACGAGCAGTACTTC | CASIGRTSYEQYF | NA | TRBJ2-7 | NA | TRBV10-1
TGCGCCAGCATCCCCCGCCCGGGTACTGGGGCCAACGTCCTGACTTTC | CASIPRPGTGANVLTF | NA | TRBJ2-6 | NA | TRBV5-1
TGTGCCAGCACCTCAAACAGGGGTCGGGCTGGAAACACCATATATTTT | CASTSNRGRAGNTIYF | once | TRBJ1-3 | TRBD1 | TRBV11-2
TGTGCCAGTATGCCCGACAGGGTGAATCAGCCCCAGCATTTT | CASMPDRVNQPQHF | few | TRBJ1-5 | TRBD1 | TRBV19
TGTGCCAGCACGGGGGGGCGCGTCTATGGCTACACCTTC | CASTGGRVYGYTF | NA | TRBJ1-2 | NA | TRBV9
TGTGCCAGCAGCTTAGGCGGTAGCGGGGCCTCCACAGATACGCAGTATTTT | CASSLGGSGASTDTQYF | NA | TRBJ2-3 | TRBD2 | TRBV7-9
TGCGCCAGCAGTTTGGTGGAGGGGACTAGCGCCCCCGAGCAGTACTTC | CASSLVEGTSAPEQYF | NA | TRBJ2-7 | TRBD2 | TRBV5-1